These 14 T cell receptor beta chains were sequenced from one sample in a study of low-dose radiotherapy and immunotherapy resistance in tumors. TRAV- and TRBV-specific primers, spanning alpha and beta chains, primed first-strand cDNA. TCRs were amplified for roughly 20 PCR cycles with a constant-region primer and V-primer adapter. TCRdb itself ran the reads through MiXCR, one entry per CDR3 protein. The sample holds more than 70,000 distinct CDR3 sequences, 20% to 25% seen once. Time point: after trial treatment. Treatment in this sample: LDRT plus nivolumab, ipilimumab, low-dose cyclophosphamide and aspirin (RACIN trial). The specimen was PBMCs, collected after low-dose radiotherapy plus immunotherapy. These receptor sequences come from a female donor with ovarian cancer.

This clonotype occurred many times. The chain has TRBV11-3 and TRBJ2-3; TRBD2 might be the D (6 bases). The V gene lost 3 bases and the J gene lost 5 bases, with 12 bases spanning the gap. Germline V gene sequence: CDR1 SGHNT, CDR2 YENEEA. The CDR3 covers 14 residues. The CDR3 reads CASSFGLARDTQYF. CDR3 DNA sequence: TGTGCCAGCAGCTTTGGGCTAGCGAGAGATACGCAGTATTTT.

This clonotype was seen at least ten times. The rearrangement uses TRBV5-5 and TRBJ2-1; 7 bases agree with TRBD1. V shed 0 bases and J 3 bases; nucleotides not matched to a gene: 3. The CDR3 consists of 15 residues. The V gene's germline CDR1 is SGHKS and CDR2 YYEKEE (reference sequence). CDR3 sequence reads: CASSLGQGVYNEQFF. In DNA form, the CDR3 reads TGTGCCAGCAGCTTGGGGCAGGGGGTCTACAATGAGCAGTTCTTC.

This clonotype was found many times. The CDR3 here is CASSGYRVYTF. The CDR3 nucleotides are TGTGCCAGCAGTGGTTACAGGGTATACACCTTC. V usage is TRBV25-1 and J usage is TRBJ1-2, with a tentative D call TRBD1 (6 bases). CDR1 MGHDK and CDR2 SYGVNS come from the germline V gene. V was pared by 4 bases and J by 11 bases, with 11 bases between. This CDR3 has 11 residues.

In this sample, this clonotype turned up many times. The chain carries TRBV6-5 and TRBJ2-3, with a tentative D call TRBD2 (7 bases). Deletions cut 5 bases from V and 0 bases from J, with 18 bases between. There are 17 residues in the CDR3. The V gene's germline CDR1 is MNHEY and CDR2 SVGAGI. The CDR3 is CASSNAVGGASTDTQYF. The CDR3 DNA reads as TGTGCCAGCAGTAATGCGGTAGGGGGGGCCAGCACAGATACGCAGTATTTT.

In its sample, this clonotype was seen many times. V gene TRBV7-2 combines with J gene TRBJ2-2; 9 nucleotides line up with TRBD2. This CDR3 has 16 residues. Germline V lookup: CDR1 SGHTA, CDR2 FQGNSA. Trimming took 1 base from V and 4 from J; bases not matched to a gene: 4. CDR3 amino acids: CASSLVSSGATGELFF. In DNA, the CDR3 is TGTGCCAGCAGCTTAGTGTCTAGCGGGGCCACCGGGGAGCTGTTTTTT.

There are many counts of this clonotype. The DNA of the CDR3 is TGTGCCAGCAGCGCGCGACAGGGGCCGAACACTGAAGCTTTCTTT. This gives the protein CASSARQGPNTEAFF. V is TRBV7-3 and J is TRBJ1-1, with 8 bases lining up with TRBD1. This CDR3 region has 15 residues. V trimming: 5 bases; J trimming: 1 base; junction bases outside the gene matches: 6. From germline, CDR1 is SGHTA and CDR2 FQGTGA.

There are many counts of this clonotype. V gene TRBV20-1 combines with J gene TRBJ2-1, with D hard to call. V was cut by 5 bases and J by 6 bases, with 14 bases left in between. Germline V gives CDR1 DFQATT, CDR2 SNEGSKA (reference sequence). The CDR3 covers 13 residues. CDR3 loop: CSAPRNPSNEQFF. The CDR3, as DNA: TGCAGTGCTCCTAGGAACCCTTCCAATGAGCAGTTCTTC.

This clonotype has at least ten counts. This chain connects TRBV7-2 to TRBJ1-1; possible D gene TRBD1, 5 bases. CDR1 is SGHTA and CDR2 is FQGNSA in the germline V gene. The germline V and J ends were trimmed by 4 bases and 0 bases, with 12 bases remaining between them. This CDR3 has 15 amino acids. DNA for the CDR3: TGTGCCAGCAGCTACCGGACACATATGAACACTGAAGCTTTCTTT. It is translated as CASSYRTHMNTEAFF.

This clonotype was seen many times. This chain uses TRBV19 with TRBJ2-3; D gene uncertain. The CDR3 has 14 amino acids. Trimming took 5 bases from V and 2 from J, leaving 11 bases between them. CDR1 is LNHDA, CDR2 SQIVND, per germline (reference sequence). The CDR3 coding sequence is TGTGCCAGTAGTTCCCGTACCACCACAGATACGCAGTATTTT. This translates into CASSSRTTTDTQYF. The full variable domain, completed using reference TRBV19 and TRBJ2-3, is DGGITQSPKYLFRKEGQNVTLSCEQNLNHDAMYWYRQDPGQGLRLIYYSQIVNDFQKGDIAEGYSVSREKKESFPLTVTSAQKNPTAFYLCASSSRTTTDTQYFGPGTRLTVL.

To note about this clonotype: This likely traces to a read error, being one base from a far larger clone. No conserved phenylalanine or tryptophan is present at the end of the CDR3, so a read error is the likely explanation. The J gene is TRBJ1-6, the V gene TRBV6-5, with D maybe TRBD1 (5 bases). V lost 7 bases and J 8 bases, leaving 18 bases between the germline ends. This CDR3 is 15 amino acids long. CDR1 and CDR2 (germline): MNHEY, SVGAGI. The CDR3 DNA sequence: TGTGCCAGCACCAAGGGGTCGGTTTTTTATTCACCCCTCCACTTA. Translating it yields CASTKGSVFYSPLHL.

Worth noting for this clonotype: The limits of the CDR3 on the DNA are not certain, so only TCRdb's listed CDR3 is given. The J gene is TRBJ2-2, the V gene TRBV21-1; TRBD2, as called in the table, went unchecked against the DNA. TRBV21-1 is flagged as a pseudogene. The CDR3 is 18 residues long, ends included. The CDR3 loop is CASNRLAGPTGELFFFFF.

This clonotype showed up many times. This chain uses TRBV4-2 with TRBJ1-5, with D tentatively TRBD1 (5 bases). Trimming took off 0 bases at V and 5 bases at J, with 11 bases between the two ends. Germline lookup yields CDR1 LGHNA and CDR2 YNFKEQ. This CDR3 has 15 amino acids. The CDR3 sequence is CASSQDRGAYQPQHF. The CDR3 DNA sequence: TGTGCCAGCAGCCAAGATAGGGGAGCCTATCAGCCCCAGCATTTT.

Comment on this clonotype: Only one base separates this from a far larger clonotype, so it likely reflects a read error. This chain connects TRBV2 to TRBJ2-1, with TRBD2 matching over 9 bases. Germline V lookup: CDR1 SNHLY, CDR2 FYNNEI. The trim removed 4 bases at V and 10 bases at J, leaving 8 bases unmatched. The CDR3 length is 14 residues. The CDR3: CASSGGAGGGEQFF. The CDR3 region has the DNA TGTGCCAGCAGTGGGGGAGCGGGAGGTGGCGAGCAGTTCTTC. Based on the CDR3 plus reference TRBV2 and TRBJ2-1, the full variable domain is EPEVTQTPSHQVTQMGQEVILRCVPISNHLYFYWYRQILGQKVEFLVSFYNNEISEKSEIFDDQFSVERPDGSNFTLKIRSTKLEDSAMYFCASSGGAGGGEQFFGPGTRLTVL.

This clonotype was seen only a few times. This chain uses TRBV9 with TRBJ2-7, with D perhaps matching TRBD2 (6 bases). V lost 0 bases, J lost 0 bases, and 16 bases lay in between. Germline assignment: CDR1 SGDLS and CDR2 YYNGEE. CDR3 length: 17 amino acids. CDR3 loop: CASSVEPHSGASYEQYF. CDR3 DNA sequence: TGTGCCAGCAGCGTAGAGCCCCATAGCGGAGCCTCCTACGAGCAGTACTTC.